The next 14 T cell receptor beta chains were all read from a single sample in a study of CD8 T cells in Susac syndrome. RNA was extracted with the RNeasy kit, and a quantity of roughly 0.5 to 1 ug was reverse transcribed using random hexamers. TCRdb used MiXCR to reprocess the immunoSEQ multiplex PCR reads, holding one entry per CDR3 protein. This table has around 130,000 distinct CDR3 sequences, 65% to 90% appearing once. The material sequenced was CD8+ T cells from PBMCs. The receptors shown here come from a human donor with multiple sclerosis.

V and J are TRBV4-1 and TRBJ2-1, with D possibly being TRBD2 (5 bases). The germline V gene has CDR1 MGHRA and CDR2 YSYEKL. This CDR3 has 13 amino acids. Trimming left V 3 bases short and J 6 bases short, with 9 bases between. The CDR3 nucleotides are TGCGCCAGCAGCCAGTCCCGGGGCAATGAGCAGTTCTTC. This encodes CASSQSRGNEQFF.

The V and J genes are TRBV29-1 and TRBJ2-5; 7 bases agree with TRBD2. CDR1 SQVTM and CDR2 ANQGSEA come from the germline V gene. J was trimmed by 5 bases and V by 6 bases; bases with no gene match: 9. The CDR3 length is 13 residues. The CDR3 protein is CSVGGRDWETQYF. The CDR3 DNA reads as TGCAGCGTCGGGGGGAGGGATTGGGAGACCCAGTACTTC.

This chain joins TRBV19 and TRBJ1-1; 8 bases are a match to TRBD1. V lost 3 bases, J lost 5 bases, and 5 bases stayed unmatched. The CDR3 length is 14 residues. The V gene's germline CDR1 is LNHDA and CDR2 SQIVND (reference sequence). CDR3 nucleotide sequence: TGTGCCAGTAGTATTTGGACAGGGAATACTGAAGCTTTCTTT. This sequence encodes CASSIWTGNTEAFF.

The DNA of the CDR3 is TGTGCCAGCAGTGAACGGACAGGGACAGGGGCCAACGTCCTGACTTTC. Protein product: CASSERTGTGANVLTF. This sequence joins TRBV6-1 and TRBJ2-6; 8 bases line up with TRBD1. CDR3 length: 16 amino acids. Germline assignment: CDR1 MNHNS and CDR2 SASEGT. Trimming took 2 bases from V and 4 from J; bases not matched to a gene: 4.

The chain's CDR3 is CASSPEDREGETQYF. CDR3 in DNA: TGTGCCAGCAGCCCCGAGGACAGAGAGGGCGAGACCCAGTACTTC. This chain joins TRBV7-9 and TRBJ2-5; the D gene is possibly TRBD1 (6 bases). CDR1 is SEHNR, CDR2 FQNEAQ, per germline (reference sequence). With 5 bases removed from V and 5 bases from J, the gap between germline ends came to 18 bases. This CDR3 region has 15 residues.

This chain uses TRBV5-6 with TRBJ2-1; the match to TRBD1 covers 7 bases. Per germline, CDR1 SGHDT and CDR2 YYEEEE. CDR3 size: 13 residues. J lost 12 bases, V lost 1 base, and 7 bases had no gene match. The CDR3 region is CASSLIMGQRQFF. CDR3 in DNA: TGTGCCAGCAGCTTGATCATGGGACAGAGGCAGTTCTTC.

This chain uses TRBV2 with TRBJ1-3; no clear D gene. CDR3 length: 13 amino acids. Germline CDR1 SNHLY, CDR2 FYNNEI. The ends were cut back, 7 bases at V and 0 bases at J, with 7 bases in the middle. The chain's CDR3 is CASNGDSGNTIYF. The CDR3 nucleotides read TGTGCCAGCAATGGGGACTCTGGAAACACCATATATTTT.

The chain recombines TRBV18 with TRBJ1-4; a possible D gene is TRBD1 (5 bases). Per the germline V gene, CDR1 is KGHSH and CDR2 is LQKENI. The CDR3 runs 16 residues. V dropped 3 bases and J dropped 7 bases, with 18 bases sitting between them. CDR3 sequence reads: CASSPPPGRIAEKLFF. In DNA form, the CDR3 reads TGTGCCAGCTCACCCCCCCCGGGACGGATTGCTGAAAAACTGTTTTTT.

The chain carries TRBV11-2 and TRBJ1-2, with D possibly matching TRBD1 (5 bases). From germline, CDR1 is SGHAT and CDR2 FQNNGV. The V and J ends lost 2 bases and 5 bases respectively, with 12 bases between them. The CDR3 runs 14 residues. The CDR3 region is CASSLLGGGYGYTF. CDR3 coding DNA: TGTGCCAGCAGCTTACTCGGGGGGGGTTATGGCTACACCTTC.

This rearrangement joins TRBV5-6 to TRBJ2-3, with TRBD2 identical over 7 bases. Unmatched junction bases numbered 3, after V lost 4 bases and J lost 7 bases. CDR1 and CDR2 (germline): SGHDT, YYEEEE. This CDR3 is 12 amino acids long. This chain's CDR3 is CASSGRDNTQYF. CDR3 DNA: TGTGCCAGCAGCGGGAGGGATAATACGCAGTATTTT.

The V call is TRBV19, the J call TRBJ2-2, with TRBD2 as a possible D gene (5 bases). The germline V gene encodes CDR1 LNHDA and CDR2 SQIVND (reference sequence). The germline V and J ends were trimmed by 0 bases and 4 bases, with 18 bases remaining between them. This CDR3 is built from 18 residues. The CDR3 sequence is CASSIELSEIGSTGELFF. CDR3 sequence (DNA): TGTGCCAGTAGTATAGAATTATCGGAAATAGGGAGCACCGGGGAGCTGTTTTTT.

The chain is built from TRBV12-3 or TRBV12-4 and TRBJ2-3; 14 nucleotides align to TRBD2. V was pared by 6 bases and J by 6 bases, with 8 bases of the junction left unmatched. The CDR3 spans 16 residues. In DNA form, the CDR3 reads TGTGCCAGCAGGGGACTAGCGGGAGTCTGGGCGGATACGCAGTATTTT. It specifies CASRGLAGVWADTQYF.

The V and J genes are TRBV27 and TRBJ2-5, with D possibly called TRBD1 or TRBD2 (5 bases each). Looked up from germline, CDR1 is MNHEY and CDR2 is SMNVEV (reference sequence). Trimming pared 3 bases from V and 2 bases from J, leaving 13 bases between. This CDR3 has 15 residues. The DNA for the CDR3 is TGTGCCAGCAGTTTCTCCGGGACGGGACAAGAGACCCAGTACTTC. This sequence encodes CASSFSGTGQETQYF.

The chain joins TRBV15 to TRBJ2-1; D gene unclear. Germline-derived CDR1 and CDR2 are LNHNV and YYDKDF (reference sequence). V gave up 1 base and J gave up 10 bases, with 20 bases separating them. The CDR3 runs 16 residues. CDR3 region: CATSRVPSYDVQEQFF. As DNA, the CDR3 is TGTGCCACCAGCAGAGTTCCAAGCTACGACGTACAGGAGCAGTTCTTC.